This TCR beta chain was retrieved from a study of CD8 T cells in ankylosing spondylitis. Many counts were recorded for this clonotype. The antigen is unknown. The germline V gene encodes CDR1 DFQATT and CDR2 SNEGSKA (reference sequence). V gave up 4 bases and J gave up 0 bases; unmatched junction bases: 7. This CDR3 region has 15 residues. Study-level results: The study identified a TCR beta motif of roughly eight highly homologous variants that appeared characteristic of ankylosing spondylitis blood. CD8+ cells made up the disease-linked clones, which were relatively rare in peripheral blood.

One entry per CDR3 protein results from TCRdb running MiXCR on the 5' RACE reads. Among fewer than 25,000 distinct CDR3 sequences, roughly 13% were seen once, and the ten largest hold around 30%. The rearrangement uses TRBV20-1 and TRBJ2-3; TRBD1 aligns across 7 bases. The sample taken for sequencing was blood. The TCR sequence derives from a male donor with ankylosing spondylitis or in good health (not recorded which). The CDR3 protein is CSATRTGVSTDTQYF. The CDR3 DNA reads as TGCAGTGCTACCAGAACAGGGGTCAGCACAGATACGCAGTATTTT.